Listed here are 5 T cell receptor beta chains from one sample, sequenced in a study of blood T cell repertoires in COVID-19. Clones were sequenced by immunoSEQ multiplex PCR, and TCRdb holds only the in-frame ones, with some missing. The sample contains under 200,000 clones, roughly 90% of which appear only once. The source material was PBMCs or T cells enriched from blood (not recorded which). The receptors derive from a woman between 50 and 59 years old who had recovered from COVID-19.

This chain uses TRBV21-1 with TRBJ1-4; TRBD1, the table's D call, lacks a check against the DNA. TRBV21-1 is labeled a pseudogene. This CDR3 comprises 15 residues. The CDR3 reads CASSKAFEQGEKLFF. The CDR3 nucleotides are TGTGCCAGCAGCAAAGCGTTTGAGCAGGGGGAAAAACTGTTTTTT.

The chain couples TRBV10-3 to TRBJ2-3, with D unclear. The V end lost 6 bases, the J end lost 2 bases, and 6 bases lay between the germline ends. Germline V gene lookup returns CDR1 ENHRY and CDR2 SYGVKD. CDR3 length: 12 residues. Here the CDR3 DNA reads TGTGCCATCAGCTTCTCCACAGATACGCAGTATTTT. It yields the protein CAISFSTDTQYF.

The rearrangement links TRBV7-9 to TRBJ1-4, with 7 bases identical to TRBD1. After removal of 5 bases from V and 8 bases from J, the junction contained 14 bases not matched to a gene. This CDR3 has 16 residues. The V gene's germline CDR1 is SEHNR and CDR2 FQNEAQ (reference sequence). CDR3 loop: CASSTYRGRAGEKLFF. CDR3 in DNA: TGTGCCAGCAGCACATACAGGGGCCGTGCCGGGGAAAAACTGTTTTTT.

The chain employs TRBV7-2 and TRBJ1-4; TRBD1 aligns across 7 bases. Germline CDR1 SGHTA, CDR2 FQGNSA. CDR3 size: 14 residues. Unmatched junction bases numbered 8, after V lost 1 base and J lost 12 bases. The CDR3 DNA follows: TGTGCCAGCAGCTTAGGGGGCGGGACAGTCCAACTGTTTTTT. Residues: CASSLGGGTVQLFF.

This clone was seen more than once but under ten times. V usage is TRBV23-1 and J usage is TRBJ2-5, with 7 nucleotides matching TRBD1. TRBV23-1 is an ORF, with its function uncertain. With 2 bases clipped from V and 2 bases from J, the junction kept 2 bases outside the gene matches. The CDR3 is 14 residues long. CDR3 DNA: TGCGCCAGCAGTCAAGGGGACAGTCAAGAGACCCAGTACTTC. Its translation: CASSQGDSQETQYF.